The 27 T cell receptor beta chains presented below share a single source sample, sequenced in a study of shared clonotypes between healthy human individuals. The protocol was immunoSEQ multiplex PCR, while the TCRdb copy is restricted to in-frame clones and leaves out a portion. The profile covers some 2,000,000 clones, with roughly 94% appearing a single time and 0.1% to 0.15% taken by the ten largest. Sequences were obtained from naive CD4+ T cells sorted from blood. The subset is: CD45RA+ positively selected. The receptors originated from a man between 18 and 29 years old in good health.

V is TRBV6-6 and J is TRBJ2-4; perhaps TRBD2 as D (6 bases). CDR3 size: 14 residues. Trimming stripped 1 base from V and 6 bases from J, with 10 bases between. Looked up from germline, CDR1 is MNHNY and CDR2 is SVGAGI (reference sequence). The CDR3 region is CASSYLGSGNIQYF. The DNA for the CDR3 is TGTGCCAGCAGTTACTTAGGTAGCGGAAACATTCAGTACTTC.

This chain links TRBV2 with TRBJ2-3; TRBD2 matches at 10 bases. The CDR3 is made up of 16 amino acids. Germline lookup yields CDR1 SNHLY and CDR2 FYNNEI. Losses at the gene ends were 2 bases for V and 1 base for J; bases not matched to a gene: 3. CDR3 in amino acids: CASSELLAGGTDTQYF. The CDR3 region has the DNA TGTGCCAGCAGTGAACTCCTAGCGGGAGGCACAGATACGCAGTATTTT.

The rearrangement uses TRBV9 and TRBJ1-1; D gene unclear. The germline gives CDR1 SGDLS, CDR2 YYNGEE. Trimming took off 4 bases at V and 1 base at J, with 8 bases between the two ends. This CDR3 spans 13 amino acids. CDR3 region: CASSPRRNTEAFF. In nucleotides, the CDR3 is TGTGCCAGCAGCCCCCGTCGGAACACTGAAGCTTTCTTT.

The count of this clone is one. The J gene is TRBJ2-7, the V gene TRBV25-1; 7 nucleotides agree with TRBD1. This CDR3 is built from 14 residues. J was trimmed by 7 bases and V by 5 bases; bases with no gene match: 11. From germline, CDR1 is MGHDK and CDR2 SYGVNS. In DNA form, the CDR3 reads TGTGCCAGCAGTCGACAGGGATCAGGTTGGGAGCAGTACTTC. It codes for CASSRQGSGWEQYF.

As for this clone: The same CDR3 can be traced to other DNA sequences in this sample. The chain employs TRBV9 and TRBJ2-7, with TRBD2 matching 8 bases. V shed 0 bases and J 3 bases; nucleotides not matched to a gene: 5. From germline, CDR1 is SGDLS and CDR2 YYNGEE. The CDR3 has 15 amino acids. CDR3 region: CASSVATSGSYEQYF. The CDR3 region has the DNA TGTGCCAGCAGCGTAGCTACAAGCGGGAGCTACGAGCAGTACTTC.

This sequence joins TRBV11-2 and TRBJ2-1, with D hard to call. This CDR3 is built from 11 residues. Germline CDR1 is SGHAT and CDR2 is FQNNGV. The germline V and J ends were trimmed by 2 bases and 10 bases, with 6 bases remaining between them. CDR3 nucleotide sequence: TGTGCCAGCAGCTTATCGGGCGAGCAGTTCTTC. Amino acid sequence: CASSLSGEQFF.

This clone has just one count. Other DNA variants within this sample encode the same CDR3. The CDR3 here is CASSWDRTYEQYF. DNA for the CDR3: TGTGCCAGCTCCTGGGACCGGACCTACGAGCAGTACTTC. This chain joins TRBV18 and TRBJ2-7; D tentatively fits TRBD1 or TRBD2 (5 bases each). V gave up 6 bases and J gave up 2 bases, with 11 bases separating them. Germline V gives CDR1 KGHSH, CDR2 LQKENI. This CDR3 spans 13 amino acids.

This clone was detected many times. CDR3 sequence (DNA): TGCGCCAGCAGCCCACGGGCCGATAATTCACCCCTCCACTTT. Translation gives CASSPRADNSPLHF. V gene TRBV5-1 combines with J gene TRBJ1-6; D remains unclear. The CDR3 length is 14 residues. The germline V and J ends were trimmed by 4 bases and 5 bases, with 10 bases remaining between them. Per germline, CDR1 SGHRS and CDR2 YFSETQ.

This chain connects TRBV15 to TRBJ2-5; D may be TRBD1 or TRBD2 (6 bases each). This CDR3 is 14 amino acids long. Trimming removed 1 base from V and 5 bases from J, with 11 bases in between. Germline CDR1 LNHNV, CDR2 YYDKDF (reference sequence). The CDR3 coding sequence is TGTGCCACCAGCAGAGTGGGGGGCGGGGAGACCCAGTACTTC. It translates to CATSRVGGGETQYF. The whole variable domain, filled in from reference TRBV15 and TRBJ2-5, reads DAMVIQNPRYQVTQFGKPVTLSCSQTLNHNVMYWYQQKSSQAPKLLFHYYDKDFNNEADTPDNFQSRRPNTSFCFLDIRSPGLGDTAMYLCATSRVGGGETQYFGPGTRLLVL.

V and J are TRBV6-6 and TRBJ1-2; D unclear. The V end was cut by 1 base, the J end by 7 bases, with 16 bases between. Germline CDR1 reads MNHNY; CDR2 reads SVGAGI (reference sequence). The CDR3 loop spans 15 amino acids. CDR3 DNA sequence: TGTGCCAGCAGTTACTTGGAGCCTCGGGTGGGTGGCTACACCTTC. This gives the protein CASSYLEPRVGGYTF.

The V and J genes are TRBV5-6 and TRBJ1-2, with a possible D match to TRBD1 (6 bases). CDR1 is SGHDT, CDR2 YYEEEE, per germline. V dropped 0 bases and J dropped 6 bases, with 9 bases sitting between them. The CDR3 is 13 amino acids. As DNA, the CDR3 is TGTGCCAGCAGCTTGGGGACAGCAAATGGCTACACCTTC. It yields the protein CASSLGTANGYTF.

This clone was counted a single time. The DNA of the CDR3 is TGTGCCAGCAGCATAGGACTAGTCGGTGAGCAGTTCTTC. The encoded protein is CASSIGLVGEQFF. The rearrangement uses TRBV7-9 and TRBJ2-1, with 7 bases fitting TRBD2. This CDR3 is built from 13 residues. CDR1 SEHNR and CDR2 FQNEAQ come from the germline V gene (reference sequence). The trim removed 5 bases at V and 9 bases at J, leaving 7 bases unmatched.

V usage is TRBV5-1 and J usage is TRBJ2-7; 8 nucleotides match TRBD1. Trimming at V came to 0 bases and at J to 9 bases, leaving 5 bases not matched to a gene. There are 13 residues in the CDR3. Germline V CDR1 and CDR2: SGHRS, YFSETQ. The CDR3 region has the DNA TGCGCCAGCAGCTTGGCAGGGGGCGCCGGGCAGTACTTC. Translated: CASSLAGGAGQYF.

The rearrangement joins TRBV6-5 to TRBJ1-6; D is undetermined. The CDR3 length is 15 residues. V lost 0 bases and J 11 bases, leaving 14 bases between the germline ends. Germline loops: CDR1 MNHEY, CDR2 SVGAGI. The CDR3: CASSYSRLGNTPLHF. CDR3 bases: TGTGCCAGCAGTTACTCTCGTTTGGGGAATACACCCCTCCACTTT.

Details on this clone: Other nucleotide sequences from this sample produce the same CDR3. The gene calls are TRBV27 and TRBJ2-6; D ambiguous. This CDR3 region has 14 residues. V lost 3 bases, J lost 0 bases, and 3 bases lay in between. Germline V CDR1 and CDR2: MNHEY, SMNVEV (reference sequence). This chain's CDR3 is CASSFYSGANVLTF. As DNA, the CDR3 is TGTGCCAGCAGTTTCTACTCTGGGGCCAACGTCCTGACTTTC. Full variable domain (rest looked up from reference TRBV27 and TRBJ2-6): EAQVTQNPRYLITVTGKKLTVTCSQNMNHEYMSWYRQDPGLGLRQIYYSMNVEVTDKGDVPEGYKVSRKEKRNFPLILESPSPNQTSLYFCASSFYSGANVLTFGAGSRLTVL.

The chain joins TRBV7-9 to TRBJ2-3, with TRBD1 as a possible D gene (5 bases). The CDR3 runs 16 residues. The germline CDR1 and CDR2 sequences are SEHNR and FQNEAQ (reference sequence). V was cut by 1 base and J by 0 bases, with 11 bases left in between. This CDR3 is CASSLGTGISTDTQYF. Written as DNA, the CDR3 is TGTGCCAGCAGCTTAGGTACAGGAATAAGCACAGATACGCAGTATTTT.

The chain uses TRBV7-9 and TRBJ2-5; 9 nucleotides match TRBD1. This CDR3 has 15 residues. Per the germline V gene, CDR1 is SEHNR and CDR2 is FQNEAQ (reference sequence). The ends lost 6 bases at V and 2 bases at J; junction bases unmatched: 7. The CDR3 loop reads CASSLGQGPQETQYF. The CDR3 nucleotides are TGTGCCAGCAGTCTTGGACAGGGGCCTCAAGAGACCCAGTACTTC.

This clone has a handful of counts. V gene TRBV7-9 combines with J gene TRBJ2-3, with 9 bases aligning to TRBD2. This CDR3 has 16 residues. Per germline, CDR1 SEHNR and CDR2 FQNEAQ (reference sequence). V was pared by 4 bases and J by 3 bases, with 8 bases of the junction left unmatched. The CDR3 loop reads CASSSPQRGVTDTQYF. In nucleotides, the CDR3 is TGTGCCAGCAGCTCTCCTCAGCGGGGGGTGACAGATACGCAGTATTTT.

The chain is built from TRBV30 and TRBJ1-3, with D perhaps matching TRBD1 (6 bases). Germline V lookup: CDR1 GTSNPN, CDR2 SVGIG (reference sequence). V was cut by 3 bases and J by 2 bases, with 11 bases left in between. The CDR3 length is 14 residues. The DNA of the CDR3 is TGTGCCTGGAGACTTACAGGGACTGGAAACACCATATATTTT. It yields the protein CAWRLTGTGNTIYF. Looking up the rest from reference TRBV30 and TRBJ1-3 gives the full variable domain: SQTIHQWPATLVQPVGSPLSLECTVEGTSNPNLYWYRQAAGRGLQLLFYSVGIGQISSEVPQNLSASRPQDRQFILSSKKLLLSDSGFYLCAWRLTGTGNTIYFGEGSWLTVV.

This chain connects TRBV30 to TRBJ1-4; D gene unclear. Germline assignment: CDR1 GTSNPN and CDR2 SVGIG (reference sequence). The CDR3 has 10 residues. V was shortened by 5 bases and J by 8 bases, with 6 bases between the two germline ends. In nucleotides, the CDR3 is TGTGCCTGGGGAAGAGAAAAACTGTTTTTT. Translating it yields CAWGREKLFF.

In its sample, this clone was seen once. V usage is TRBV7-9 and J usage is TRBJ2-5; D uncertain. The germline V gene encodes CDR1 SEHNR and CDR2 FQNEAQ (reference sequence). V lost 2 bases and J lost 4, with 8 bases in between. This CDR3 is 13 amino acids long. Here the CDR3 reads CASSLLWGETQYF. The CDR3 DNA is TGTGCCAGCAGCTTACTGTGGGGAGAGACCCAGTACTTC.

CDR3 residues: CASGKLADSYNEQFF. CDR3 nucleotide sequence: TGCGCCAGCGGTAAACTAGCGGACTCTTACAATGAGCAGTTCTTC. The V gene is TRBV5-1, the J gene TRBJ2-1, with TRBD2 matching 8 bases. This CDR3 spans 15 amino acids. V was clipped by 7 bases and J by 4 bases; unmatched bases: 10. Germline V gene lookup returns CDR1 SGHRS and CDR2 YFSETQ.

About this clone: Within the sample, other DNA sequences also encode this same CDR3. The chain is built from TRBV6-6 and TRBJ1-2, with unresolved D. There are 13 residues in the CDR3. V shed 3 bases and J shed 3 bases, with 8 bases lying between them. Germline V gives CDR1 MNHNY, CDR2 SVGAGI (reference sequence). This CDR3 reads CASSYGGDYGYTF. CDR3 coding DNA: TGTGCCAGCAGTTATGGCGGCGACTATGGCTACACCTTC.

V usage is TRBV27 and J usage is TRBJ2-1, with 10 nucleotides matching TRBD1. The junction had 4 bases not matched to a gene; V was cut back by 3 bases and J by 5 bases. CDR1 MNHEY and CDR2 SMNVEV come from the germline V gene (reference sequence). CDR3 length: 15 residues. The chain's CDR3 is CASSFRDRGHNEQFF. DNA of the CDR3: TGTGCCAGCAGTTTCCGGGACAGGGGCCACAATGAGCAGTTCTTC.

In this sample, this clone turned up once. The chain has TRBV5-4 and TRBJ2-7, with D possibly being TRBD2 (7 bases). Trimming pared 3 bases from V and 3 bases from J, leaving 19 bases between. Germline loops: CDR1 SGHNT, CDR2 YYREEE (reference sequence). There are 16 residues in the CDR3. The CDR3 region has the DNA TGTGCCAGCAGCTGGGGACAAAGCGGGAAAATCTACGAGCAGTACTTC. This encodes CASSWGQSGKIYEQYF.

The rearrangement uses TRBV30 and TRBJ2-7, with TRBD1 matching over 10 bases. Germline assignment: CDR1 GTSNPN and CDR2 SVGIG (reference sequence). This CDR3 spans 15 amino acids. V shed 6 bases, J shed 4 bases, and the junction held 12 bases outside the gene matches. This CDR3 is CACSSGQGIGYEQYF. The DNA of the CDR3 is TGTGCCTGTTCTTCGGGACAGGGGATTGGGTACGAGCAGTACTTC.

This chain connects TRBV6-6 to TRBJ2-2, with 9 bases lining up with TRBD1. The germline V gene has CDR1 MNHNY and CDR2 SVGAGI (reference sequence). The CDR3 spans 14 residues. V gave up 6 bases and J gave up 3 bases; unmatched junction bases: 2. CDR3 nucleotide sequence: TGTGCCAGCAGGGACAGGGGTGACACCGGGGAGCTGTTTTTT. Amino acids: CASRDRGDTGELFF.